This TCR beta chain derives from a study of post-analysis software for immune sequencing data. TCR beta libraries were prepared from cDNA with unique molecular identifiers. TCRdb recomputed calls from the PCR reads with MiXCR, one row per CDR3 protein. Among 450,000 to 700,000 distinct CDR3 sequences, roughly 45% were seen once, and the ten largest hold roughly 1.7%. The sample taken for sequencing was blood. This sequence was found in a girl between 10 and 17 years old with multiple sclerosis.

The CDR3 DNA follows: TGCAGTGCTAGAGCGAGCGGAATAGGGGAGTATTTT. Protein product: CSARASGIGEYF. The chain has TRBV20-1 and TRBJ2-3; D may correspond to TRBD1 or TRBD2 (5 bases each). This CDR3 region has 12 residues. Trimming left V 1 base short and J 13 bases short, with 15 bases between. From germline, CDR1 is DFQATT and CDR2 SNEGSKA (reference sequence).